The rows below give T cell receptor beta chains drawn from one sample of a study of T cell responses to AZD1222 COVID-19 vaccine. Profiling relied on immunoSEQ multiplex PCR, and the TCRdb table lists in-frame clones only, not all of them. The table shows fewer than 150,000 clones, with approximately 93% occurring only once. The specimen was peripheral blood, collected on day 0 of AZD1222 vaccination. Source of these receptors: an adult in good health. CDR3s include the opening cysteine and the closing phenylalanine or tryptophan. D genes are given only for firm matches. Size is omitted from some rows. Given values are once, few, many or a class for expanded clones.

cdr3_aa | cdr3_nt | j_call | clone_size | d_call | v_call
CAWTPGWGEQFF | TGTGCCTGGACTCCGGGTTGGGGTGAGCAGTTCTTC | TRBJ2-1 | NA | NA | TRBV30
CASSATGSGNTIYF | TGTGCCAGTAGTGCGACAGGGTCTGGAAACACCATATATTTT | TRBJ1-3 | NA | TRBD1 | TRBV19
CASSLVRGHGYTF | TGTGCCAGCAGCTTAGTGAGGGGGCACGGCTACACCTTC | TRBJ1-2 | NA | TRBD1 | TRBV7-2
CASGKGGAPGELFF | TGTGCTAGTGGAAAGGGGGGGGCACCCGGGGAGCTGTTTTTT | TRBJ2-2 | NA | NA | TRBV12-5
CASSRARYDEQYF | TGTGCCAGTAGTAGAGCCCGATACGACGAGCAGTACTTC | TRBJ2-7 | NA | NA | TRBV19
CASSPRSPAGAQETQYF | TGTGCCAGCAGCCCCAGAAGCCCAGCGGGGGCGCAAGAGACCCAGTACTTC | TRBJ2-5 | NA | TRBD2 | TRBV9
CATNAGTGTYYEQYF | TGTGCCACCAACGCCGGGACAGGGACGTACTACGAGCAGTACTTC | TRBJ2-7 | NA | TRBD1 | TRBV18
CASSGEYSGNTIYF | TGTGCCAGCAGCGGCGAGTACTCTGGAAACACCATATATTTT | TRBJ1-3 | NA | NA | TRBV9
CASSFYRAVSNEKLFF | TGTGCCAGCAGCTTTTACAGGGCGGTGTCTAATGAAAAACTGTTTTTT | TRBJ1-4 | NA | NA | TRBV5-8
CASSRRGMNTEAFF | TGTGCCAGCAGCCGACGGGGCATGAACACTGAAGCTTTCTTT | TRBJ1-1 | NA | NA | TRBV9
CASSYPLGGGLGEQFF | TGTGCCAGCAGTTACCCCCTAGGGGGGGGCCTGGGGGAGCAGTTCTTC | TRBJ2-1 | NA | NA | TRBV28
CASSSQLPGQGETGELFF | TGCGCCAGCAGCTCACAACTTCCGGGCCAGGGCGAGACCGGGGAGCTGTTTTTT | TRBJ2-2 | NA | NA | TRBV5-1
CASSQDGRSNSPLHF | TGCGCCAGCAGCCAAGACGGCAGGTCTAATTCACCCCTCCACTTT | TRBJ1-6 | NA | NA | TRBV4-1
CASSLAGQYNSPLHF | TGTGCCAGCAGTTTAGCCGGACAGTATAATTCACCCCTCCACTTT | TRBJ1-6 | NA | NA | TRBV28
CAIGQNYGYTF | TGTGCCATCGGACAGAACTATGGCTACACCTTC | TRBJ1-2 | NA | NA | TRBV12-3/TRBV12-4
CADNRPARKRSCTDTQYF | TGTGCCGATAATAGGCCCGCGCGTAAGAGAAGTTGCACAGATACGCAGTATTTT | TRBJ2-3 | once | NA | TRBV21-1
CASSVRAGGGETQYF | TGTGCCAGCAGCGTGAGAGCGGGAGGCGGGGAGACCCAGTACTTC | TRBJ2-5 | NA | TRBD2 | TRBV9
CASSQGGASSYNSPLHF | TGTGCCAGCAGCCAAGGCGGGGCGAGCTCCTATAATTCACCCCTCCACTTT | TRBJ1-6 | NA | NA | TRBV4-2
CASSQGQGGEKLFF | TGTGCCAGCAGTCAAGGACAGGGTGGTGAAAAACTGTTTTTT | TRBJ1-4 | NA | TRBD1 | TRBV27
CASSLSVEQFF | TGCGCCAGCAGTCTCTCCGTGGAGCAGTTCTTC | TRBJ2-1 | NA | NA | TRBV5-1
CASTDRDFPYEQYF | TGTGCCAGCACCGACCGGGACTTTCCCTACGAGCAGTACTTC | TRBJ2-7 | NA | NA | TRBV7-8
CASSQDPPGEVYEQYF | TGCGCCAGCAGCCAAGACCCCCCGGGGGAGGTCTACGAGCAGTACTTC | TRBJ2-7 | NA | NA | TRBV4-1
CASSLYGTARTDTQYF | TGTGCCAGCAGTCTATACGGGACGGCCCGCACAGATACGCAGTATTTT | TRBJ2-3 | NA | NA | TRBV27
CASSSGGMGTEAFF | TGTGCCAGCAGTTCGGGGGGAATGGGGACTGAAGCTTTCTTT | TRBJ1-1 | NA | NA | TRBV27
CASSQVEGPDNSPLHF | TGTGCCAGCAGCCAAGTCGAGGGGCCTGATAATTCACCCCTCCACTTT | TRBJ1-6 | NA | NA | TRBV4-2
CASSQVPSGRAADTQYF | TGTGCCAGCAGCCAAGTCCCTAGCGGGAGGGCCGCAGATACGCAGTATTTT | TRBJ2-3 | NA | TRBD2 | TRBV3-1/TRBV3-2
CASSPYEGPQTGELFF | TGTGCCAGCAGCCCCTATGAGGGGCCTCAAACCGGGGAGCTGTTTTTT | TRBJ2-2 | NA | NA | TRBV7-3
CASSLQGAGTDNEQFF | TGTGCCAGCAGCCTTCAGGGAGCGGGAACTGACAATGAGCAGTTCTTC | TRBJ2-1 | NA | TRBD2 | TRBV7-3
CASSPHRTGNTEAFF | TGTGCCAGCAGTCCTCATAGGACGGGGAACACTGAAGCTTTCTTT | TRBJ1-1 | NA | NA | TRBV5-5